This TCR beta chain was observed in a study of long-term antiretroviral therapy in people with HIV. The cryopreserved samples used held about 0.95-10 million PBMC prior to extraction of DNA. The CDR3 spans 14 residues. J was trimmed by 6 bases and V by 6 bases; bases with no gene match: 3. Germline V lookup: CDR1 MGHDK, CDR2 SYGVNS. This clone has a handful of counts. Sequencing used immunoSEQ v3.0 at survey level. Data came from immunoSEQ multiplex PCR; TCRdb stores just in-frame clones and leaves some out. The repertoire holds about 19,000 clones, 60% to 85% seen once, with under 7.5% in the top ten.

The chain has TRBV25-1 and TRBJ2-2, with 11 bases matching TRBD1. Sequences were derived from unsorted PBMCs, sampled at the start of antiretroviral therapy, before treatment. This TCR came from a young man with HIV. The CDR3 is CASRMGQGAGELFF. The CDR3 DNA is TGTGCCAGCAGGATGGGACAGGGGGCCGGGGAGCTGTTTTTT.